These 11 T cell receptor beta chains were all obtained from the same sample, sequenced in a study of regulatory T cells in long-lasting Graves disease. Time point denoted: persistent/refractory GD, antithyroid drugs over 5 years with positive TRAb. Construction of the TCR library relied on RNA isolated from PBMCs. Both iRepertoire HTBI primers and Arm-PCR of CDR3 regions were used to build the TCR beta libraries. TCRdb processed the multiplex PCR reads anew with MiXCR; each CDR3 protein has one entry. The sample has about 420,000 distinct CDR3 sequences; 23% are singletons. The sequenced sample was peripheral blood mononuclear cells (PBMCs), obtained when the disease was refractory, from a patient treated with antithyroid drugs. Receptor source: a female donor with Graves disease.

This clonotype was seen more than once but under ten times. Being one base from a much bigger clone, this may be a read error. V usage is TRBV28 and J usage is TRBJ2-5, with 9 nucleotides matching TRBD1. Germline lookup yields CDR1 MDHEN and CDR2 SYDVKM. This CDR3 contains 15 residues. The CDR3 DNA sequence: TGTGCCAGCAGCACCGGACAGGGGTCGCAAGGGACCCAGTACTTC. Translated, it gives CASSTGQGSQGTQYF.

The chain combines TRBV6-2 or TRBV6-3 with TRBJ1-2; possibly TRBD1 for D (6 bases). V was pared by 0 bases and J by 8 bases, with 13 bases between. The germline gives CDR1 MNHEY, CDR2 SVGEGT. This CDR3 is built from 14 residues. In DNA, the CDR3 is TGTGCCAGCAGTTACTCGGGCAGGGGTGGAGGCTACACCTTC. Translated: CASSYSGRGGGYTF.

This clonotype was observed a few times. V usage is TRBV28 and J usage is TRBJ2-7; D may be TRBD2 (5 bases). There are 16 residues in the CDR3. V dropped 6 bases and J dropped 3 bases, with 21 bases sitting between them. The germline CDR1 and CDR2 sequences are MDHEN and SYDVKM. The CDR3 region has the DNA TGTGCCAGCAGCCAAGAGGGTGTCGTGGGCTTCTACGAGCAGTACTTC. The encoded protein is CASSQEGVVGFYEQYF.

The gene calls are TRBV2 and TRBJ2-5, with 8 bases lining up with TRBD2. Trimming took 6 bases from V and 2 from J; bases not matched to a gene: 5. In germline, CDR1 is SNHLY, CDR2 FYNNEI. There are 14 residues in the CDR3. The CDR3 bases are TGTGCCAGCAGCCGGGGACTAGTGCAAGAGACCCAGTACTTC. This sequence encodes CASSRGLVQETQYF.

This clonotype was observed a few times. The chain uses TRBV20-1 and TRBJ1-2; D remains unclear. This CDR3 spans 13 amino acids. Germline lookup yields CDR1 DFQATT and CDR2 SNEGSKA (reference sequence). V dropped 6 bases and J dropped 6 bases, with 17 bases sitting between them. The CDR3, as DNA: TGCAGTGCGACTTTAGACCAGACTAATGGCTACACCTTC. It codes for CSATLDQTNGYTF.

This clonotype was seen only a few times. This rearrangement joins TRBV19 to TRBJ2-7; the match to TRBD2 covers 10 bases. With 0 bases clipped from V and 3 bases from J, the junction kept 5 bases outside the gene matches. This CDR3 contains 16 residues. Per germline, CDR1 LNHDA and CDR2 SQIVND (reference sequence). Written as DNA, the CDR3 is TGTGCCAGTAGTATAGATCACGGGACTAGCGTCTACGAGCAGTACTTC. Translation: CASSIDHGTSVYEQYF.

This clonotype was counted only a few times. J is TRBJ2-2 and V is TRBV18; D unclear. Between the trimmed V and J ends, which lost 4 bases and 0 bases, there was a span of 9 bases. CDR3 length: 15 amino acids. Germline V CDR1 and CDR2: KGHSH, LQKENI. CDR3 in DNA: TGTGCCAGCTCACTCTGGAGTTCGAACACCGGGGAGCTGTTTTTT. Translating it yields CASSLWSSNTGELFF.

The rearrangement links TRBV6-5 to TRBJ2-4, with 7 bases matching TRBD2. CDR1 and CDR2 (germline): MNHEY, SVGAGI. After removal of 2 bases from V and 9 bases from J, the junction contained 10 bases not matched to a gene. The CDR3 sequence is 15 residues long. In DNA, the CDR3 is TGTGCCAGCAGTTACACCCGTGGCGGGGGAGGCATTCAGTACTTC. Translation: CASSYTRGGGGIQYF.

The rearrangement uses TRBV11-2 and TRBJ2-2; 8 positions agree with TRBD1. CDR1 and CDR2 from the germline V gene are SGHAT and FQNNGV. The CDR3 covers 15 residues. Losses at the gene ends were 4 bases for V and 7 bases for J; bases not matched to a gene: 8. CDR3 sequence reads: CASSSKGQGDGELFF. CDR3 DNA: TGTGCCAGCAGCTCGAAAGGACAGGGTGACGGGGAGCTGTTTTTT. The full variable domain, its missing parts supplied by reference TRBV11-2 and TRBJ2-2, is EAGVAQSPRYKIIEKRQSVAFWCNPISGHATLYWYQQILGQGPKLLIQFQNNGVVDDSQLPKDRFSAERLKGVDSTLKIQPAKLEDSAVYLCASSSKGQGDGELFFGEGSRLTVL.

This clonotype came up a few times. The V call is TRBV3-1, the J call TRBJ1-6, with 7 bases lining up with TRBD1. The CDR3 is 15 residues long. Trimming took 5 bases from V and 7 from J; bases not matched to a gene: 8. Germline V gene sequence: CDR1 LGHDT, CDR2 YNNKEL (reference sequence). The CDR3 here is CASSSRTGWNSPLHF. In nucleotides, the CDR3 is TGTGCCAGCAGCTCTAGGACAGGATGGAATTCACCCCTCCACTTT.

A word on this clonotype: A much larger clonotype is one base distant, so this may be a read error. The V gene is TRBV11-3, the J gene TRBJ2-5; D ambiguous. CDR1 and CDR2 (germline): SGHNT, YENEEA. This CDR3 is built from 14 residues. CDR3 bases: TGTGCCAGCGGCTTTCAAGGGTCCAGAGAGACCCAGTACTTC. Amino acids: CASGFQGSRETQYF.